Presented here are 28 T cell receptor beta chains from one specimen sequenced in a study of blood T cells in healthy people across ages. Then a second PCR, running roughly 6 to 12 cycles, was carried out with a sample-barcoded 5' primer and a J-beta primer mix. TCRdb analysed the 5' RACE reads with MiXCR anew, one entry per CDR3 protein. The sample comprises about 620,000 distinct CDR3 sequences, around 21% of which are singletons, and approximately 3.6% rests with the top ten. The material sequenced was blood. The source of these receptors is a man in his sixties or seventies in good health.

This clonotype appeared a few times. The CDR3 sequence is CASSSAWVGHHNYGYTF. For the CDR3, the DNA is TGTGCCAGCAGTTCCGCTTGGGTGGGTCACCATAACTATGGCTACACCTTC. The genes are TRBV6-5 and TRBJ1-2, with D hard to call. Between the trimmed V and J ends, which lost 4 bases and 1 base, there was a span of 19 bases. Germline V lookup: CDR1 MNHEY, CDR2 SVGAGI. The CDR3 runs to 17 residues.

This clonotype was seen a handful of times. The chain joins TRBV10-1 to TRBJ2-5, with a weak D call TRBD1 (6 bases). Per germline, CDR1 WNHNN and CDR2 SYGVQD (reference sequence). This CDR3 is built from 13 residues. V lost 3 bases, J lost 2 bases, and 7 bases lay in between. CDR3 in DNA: TGCGCCAGCAGTGATGGGACACAAGAGACCCAGTACTTC. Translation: CASSDGTQETQYF.

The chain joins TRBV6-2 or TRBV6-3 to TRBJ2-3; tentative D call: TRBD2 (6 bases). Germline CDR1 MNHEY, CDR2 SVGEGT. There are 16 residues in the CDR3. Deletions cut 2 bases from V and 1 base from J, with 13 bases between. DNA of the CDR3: TGTGCCAGCAGTTACCGAACGGGAGCGGGCACAGATACGCAGTATTTT. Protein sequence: CASSYRTGAGTDTQYF.

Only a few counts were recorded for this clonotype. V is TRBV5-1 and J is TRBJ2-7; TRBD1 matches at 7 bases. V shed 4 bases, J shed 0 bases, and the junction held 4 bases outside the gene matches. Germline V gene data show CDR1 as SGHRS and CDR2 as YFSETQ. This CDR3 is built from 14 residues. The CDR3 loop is CASSLTGYSYEQYF. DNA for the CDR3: TGCGCCAGCAGCCTGACAGGGTACTCCTACGAGCAGTACTTC.

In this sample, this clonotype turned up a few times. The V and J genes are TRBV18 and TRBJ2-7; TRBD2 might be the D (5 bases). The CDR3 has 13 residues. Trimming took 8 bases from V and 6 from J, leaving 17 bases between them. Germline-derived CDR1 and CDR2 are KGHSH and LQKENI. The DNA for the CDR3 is TGTGCCAGCCGAGGGTTTGAGGAGCGCGAGCAGTACTTC. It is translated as CASRGFEEREQYF.

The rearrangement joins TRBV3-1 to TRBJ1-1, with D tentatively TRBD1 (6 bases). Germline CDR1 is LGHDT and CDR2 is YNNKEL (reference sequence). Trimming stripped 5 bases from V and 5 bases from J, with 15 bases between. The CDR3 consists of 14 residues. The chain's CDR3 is CASSFEGGRTEAFF. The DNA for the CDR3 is TGTGCCAGCAGCTTCGAGGGGGGTAGAACTGAAGCTTTCTTT.

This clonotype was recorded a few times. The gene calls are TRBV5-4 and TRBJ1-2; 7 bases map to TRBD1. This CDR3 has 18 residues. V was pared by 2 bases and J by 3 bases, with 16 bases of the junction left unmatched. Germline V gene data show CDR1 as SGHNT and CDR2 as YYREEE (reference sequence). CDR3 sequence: CASSLMGRGVSADYGYTF. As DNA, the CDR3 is TGTGCCAGCAGCTTAATGGGCAGGGGGGTCTCGGCCGACTATGGCTACACCTTC. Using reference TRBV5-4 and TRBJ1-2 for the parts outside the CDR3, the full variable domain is ETGVTQSPTHLIKTRGQQVTLRCSSQSGHNTVSWYQQALGQGPQFIFQYYREEENGRGNFPPRFSGLQFPNYSSELNVNALELDDSALYLCASSLMGRGVSADYGYTFGSGTRLTVV.

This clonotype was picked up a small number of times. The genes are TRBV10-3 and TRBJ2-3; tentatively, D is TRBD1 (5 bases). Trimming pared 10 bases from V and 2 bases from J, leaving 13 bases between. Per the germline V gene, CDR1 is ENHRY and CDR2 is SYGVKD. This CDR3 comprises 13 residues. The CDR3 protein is CASSQGHTDTQYF. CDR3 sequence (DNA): TGTGCCAGCAGCCAGGGTCACACAGATACGCAGTATTTT.

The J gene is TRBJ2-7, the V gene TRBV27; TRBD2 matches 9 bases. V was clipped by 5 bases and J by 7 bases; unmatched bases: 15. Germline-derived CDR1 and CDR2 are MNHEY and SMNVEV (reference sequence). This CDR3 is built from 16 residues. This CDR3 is CASSIVTIAGVREQYF. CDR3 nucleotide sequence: TGTGCCAGCAGTATCGTCACCATAGCGGGAGTAAGGGAGCAGTACTTC.

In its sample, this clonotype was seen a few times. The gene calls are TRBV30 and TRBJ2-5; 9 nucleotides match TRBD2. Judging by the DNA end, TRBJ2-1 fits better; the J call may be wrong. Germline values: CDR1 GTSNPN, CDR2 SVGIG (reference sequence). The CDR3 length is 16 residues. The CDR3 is CAWSVLAGGARGEQFF. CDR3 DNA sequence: TGTGCCTGGAGTGTACTCGCGGGAGGGGCAAGGGGGGAGCAGTTCTTC.

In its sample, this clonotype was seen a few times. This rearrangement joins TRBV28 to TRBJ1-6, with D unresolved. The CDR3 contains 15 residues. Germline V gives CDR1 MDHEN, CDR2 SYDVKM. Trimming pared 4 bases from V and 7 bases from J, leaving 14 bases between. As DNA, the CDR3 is TGTGCCAGCAGTTCCCAGACGGGAGTGAATTCACCCCTCCACTTT. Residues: CASSSQTGVNSPLHF.

This CDR3 reads CASSLSGKAGELFF. The DNA of the CDR3 is TGTGCCAGCAGCTTAAGCGGGAAGGCCGGGGAGCTGTTTTTT. The chain carries TRBV7-2 and TRBJ2-2, with TRBD2 identical over 7 bases. The germline V gene has CDR1 SGHTA and CDR2 FQGNSA. Germline trimming cut 2 bases from V and 6 bases from J; bases unmatched to any gene: 3. The CDR3 is 14 amino acids.

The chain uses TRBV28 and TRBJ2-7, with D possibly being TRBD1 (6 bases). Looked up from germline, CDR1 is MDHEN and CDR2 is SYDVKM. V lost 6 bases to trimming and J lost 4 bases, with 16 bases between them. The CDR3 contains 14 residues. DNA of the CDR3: TGTGCCAGCAGACGGGACATCTCAGTGTACGAGCAGTACTTC. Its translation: CASRRDISVYEQYF.

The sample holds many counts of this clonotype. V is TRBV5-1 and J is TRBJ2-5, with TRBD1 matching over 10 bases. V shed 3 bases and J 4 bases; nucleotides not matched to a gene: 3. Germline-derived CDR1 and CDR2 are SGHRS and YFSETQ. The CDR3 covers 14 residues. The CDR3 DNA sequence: TGCGCCAGCAGCTCGCGACAGGGGGCAGAGACCCAGTACTTC. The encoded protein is CASSSRQGAETQYF.

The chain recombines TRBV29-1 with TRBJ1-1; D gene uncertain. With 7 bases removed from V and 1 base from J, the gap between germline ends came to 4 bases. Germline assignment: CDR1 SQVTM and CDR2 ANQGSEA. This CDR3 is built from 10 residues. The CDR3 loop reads CSGANTEAFF. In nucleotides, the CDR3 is TGCAGCGGAGCGAACACTGAAGCTTTCTTT.

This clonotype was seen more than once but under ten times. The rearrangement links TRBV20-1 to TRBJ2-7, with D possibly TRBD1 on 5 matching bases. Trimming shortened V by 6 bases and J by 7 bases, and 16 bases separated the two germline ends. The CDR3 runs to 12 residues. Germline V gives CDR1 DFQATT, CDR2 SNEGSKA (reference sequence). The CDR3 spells CSAPGHDWEQYF. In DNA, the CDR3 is TGCAGTGCCCCCGGACATGACTGGGAGCAGTACTTC.

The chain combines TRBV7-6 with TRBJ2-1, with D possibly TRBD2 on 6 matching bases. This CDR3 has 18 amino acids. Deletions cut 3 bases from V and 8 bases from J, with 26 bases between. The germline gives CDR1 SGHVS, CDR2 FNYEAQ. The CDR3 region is CASSFGDLTRRRGDEQFF. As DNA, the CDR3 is TGTGCCAGCAGCTTCGGCGACCTAACGCGCCGGAGGGGAGATGAGCAGTTCTTC.

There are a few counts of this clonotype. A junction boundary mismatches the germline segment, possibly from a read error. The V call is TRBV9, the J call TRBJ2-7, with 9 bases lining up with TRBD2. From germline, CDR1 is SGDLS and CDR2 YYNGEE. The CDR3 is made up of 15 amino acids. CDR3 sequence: CAGSVGVAGVYEQYF. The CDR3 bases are TGTGCCGGCAGCGTAGGCGTAGCGGGAGTCTACGAGCAGTACTTC.

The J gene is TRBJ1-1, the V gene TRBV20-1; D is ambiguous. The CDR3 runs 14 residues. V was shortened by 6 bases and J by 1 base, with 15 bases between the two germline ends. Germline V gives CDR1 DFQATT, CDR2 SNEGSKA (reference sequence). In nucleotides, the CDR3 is TGCAGTGCCGAGGAGGGAACAGCGAACACTGAAGCTTTCTTT. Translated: CSAEEGTANTEAFF.

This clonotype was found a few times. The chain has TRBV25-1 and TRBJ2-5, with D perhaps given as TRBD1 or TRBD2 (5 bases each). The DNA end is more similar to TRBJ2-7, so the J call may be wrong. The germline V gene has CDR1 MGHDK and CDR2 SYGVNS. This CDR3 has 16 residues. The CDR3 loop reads CASSEYGSGGEPEQYF. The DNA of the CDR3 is TGTGCCAGCAGTGAATATGGATCTGGGGGAGAACCCGAGCAGTACTTC.

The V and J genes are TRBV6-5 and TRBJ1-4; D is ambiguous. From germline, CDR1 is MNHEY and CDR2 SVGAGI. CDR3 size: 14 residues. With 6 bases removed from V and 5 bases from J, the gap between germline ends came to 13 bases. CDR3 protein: CASRYLMQNEKLFF. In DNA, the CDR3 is TGTGCCAGCAGGTACCTGATGCAGAATGAAAAACTGTTTTTT.

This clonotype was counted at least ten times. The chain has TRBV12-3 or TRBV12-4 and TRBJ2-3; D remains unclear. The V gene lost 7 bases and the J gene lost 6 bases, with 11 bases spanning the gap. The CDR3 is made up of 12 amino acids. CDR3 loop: CASTRSRDTQYF. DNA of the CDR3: TGTGCCAGCACTCGCAGTCGGGATACGCAGTATTTT.

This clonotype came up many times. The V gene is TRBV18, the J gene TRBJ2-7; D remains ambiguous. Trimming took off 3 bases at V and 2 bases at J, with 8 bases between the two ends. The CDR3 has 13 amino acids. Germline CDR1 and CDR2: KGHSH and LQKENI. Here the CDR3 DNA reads TGTGCCAGCTCACCGTCAGAAGCCTACGAGCAGTACTTC. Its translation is CASSPSEAYEQYF.

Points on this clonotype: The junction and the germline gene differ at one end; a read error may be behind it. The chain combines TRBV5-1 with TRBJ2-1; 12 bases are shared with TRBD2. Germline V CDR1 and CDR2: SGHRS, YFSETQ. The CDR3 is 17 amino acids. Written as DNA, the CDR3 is TGCGCCAGCAGCCCAGCTGGTGGACTAGCGGGGTACAATAAGCAGTTCTTC. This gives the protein CASSPAGGLAGYNKQFF.

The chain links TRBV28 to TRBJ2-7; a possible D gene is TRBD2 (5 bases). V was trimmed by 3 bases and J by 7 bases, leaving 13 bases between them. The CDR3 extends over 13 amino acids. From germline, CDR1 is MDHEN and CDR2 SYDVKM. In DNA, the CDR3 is TGTGCCAGCAGTTTCCCCCTCACGGGAGAGCAGTACTTC. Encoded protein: CASSFPLTGEQYF.

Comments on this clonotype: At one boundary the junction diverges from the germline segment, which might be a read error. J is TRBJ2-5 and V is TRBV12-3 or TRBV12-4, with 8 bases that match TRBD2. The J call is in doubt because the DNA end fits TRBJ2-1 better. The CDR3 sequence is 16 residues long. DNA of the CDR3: TGTGCCAGTAGTTTGGGGGGGGGACTAGGCATGGGTGAGCAGTTCTTC. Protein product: CASSLGGGLGMGEQFF.

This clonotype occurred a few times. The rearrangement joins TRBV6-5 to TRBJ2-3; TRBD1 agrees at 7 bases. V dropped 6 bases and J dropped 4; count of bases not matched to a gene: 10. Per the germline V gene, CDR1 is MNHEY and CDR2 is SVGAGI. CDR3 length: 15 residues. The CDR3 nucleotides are TGTGCCAGCAGCCGTCCGGGACAGTCGCCAGATACGCAGTATTTT. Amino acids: CASSRPGQSPDTQYF.

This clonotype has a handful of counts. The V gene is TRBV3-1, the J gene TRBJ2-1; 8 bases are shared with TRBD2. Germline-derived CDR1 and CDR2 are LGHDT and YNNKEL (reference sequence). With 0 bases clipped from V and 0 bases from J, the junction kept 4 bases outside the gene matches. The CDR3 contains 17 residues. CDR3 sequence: CASSQEPGGGSYNEQFF. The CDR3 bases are TGTGCCAGCAGCCAAGAACCGGGAGGGGGCTCCTACAATGAGCAGTTCTTC.